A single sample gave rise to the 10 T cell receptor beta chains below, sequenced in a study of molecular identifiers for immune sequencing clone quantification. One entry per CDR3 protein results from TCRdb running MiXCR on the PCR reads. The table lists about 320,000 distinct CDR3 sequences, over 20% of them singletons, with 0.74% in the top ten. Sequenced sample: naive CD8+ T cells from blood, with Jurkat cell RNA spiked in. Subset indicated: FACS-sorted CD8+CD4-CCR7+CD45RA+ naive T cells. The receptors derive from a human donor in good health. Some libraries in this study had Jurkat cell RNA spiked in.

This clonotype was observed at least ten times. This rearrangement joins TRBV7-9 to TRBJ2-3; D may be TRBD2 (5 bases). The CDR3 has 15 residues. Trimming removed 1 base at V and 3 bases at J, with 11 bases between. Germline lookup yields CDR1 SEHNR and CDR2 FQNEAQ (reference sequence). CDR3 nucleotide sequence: TGTGCCAGCAGCTTAGTCCAAACTAGAACAGATACGCAGTATTTT. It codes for CASSLVQTRTDTQYF.

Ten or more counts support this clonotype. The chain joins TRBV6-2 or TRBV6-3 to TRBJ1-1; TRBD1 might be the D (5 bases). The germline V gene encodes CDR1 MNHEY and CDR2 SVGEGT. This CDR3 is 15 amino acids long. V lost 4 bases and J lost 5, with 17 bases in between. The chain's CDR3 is CASSSVRAVKTEAFF. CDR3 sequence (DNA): TGTGCCAGCAGTTCGGTCAGGGCCGTAAAGACTGAAGCTTTCTTT.

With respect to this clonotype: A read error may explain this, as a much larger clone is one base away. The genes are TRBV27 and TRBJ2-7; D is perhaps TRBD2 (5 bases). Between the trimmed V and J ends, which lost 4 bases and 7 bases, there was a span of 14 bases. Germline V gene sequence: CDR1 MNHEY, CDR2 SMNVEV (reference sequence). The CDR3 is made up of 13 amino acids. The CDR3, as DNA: TGTGCCAGCAGTTCAGGCCGAGGGAGTGAGCAGTACTTC. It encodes CASSSGRGSEQYF.

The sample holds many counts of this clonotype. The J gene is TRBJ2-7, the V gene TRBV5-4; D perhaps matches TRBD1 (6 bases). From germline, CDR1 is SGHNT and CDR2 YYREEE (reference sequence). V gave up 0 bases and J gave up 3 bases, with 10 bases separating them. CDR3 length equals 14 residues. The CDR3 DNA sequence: TGTGCCAGCAGCTTGGAACAGGGAAGCTACGAGCAGTACTTC. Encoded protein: CASSLEQGSYEQYF.

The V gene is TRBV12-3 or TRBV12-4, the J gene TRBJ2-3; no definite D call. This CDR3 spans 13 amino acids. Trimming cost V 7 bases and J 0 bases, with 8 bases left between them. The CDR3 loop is CASNALSTDTQYF. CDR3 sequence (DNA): TGTGCCAGCAATGCACTTAGCACAGATACGCAGTATTTT.

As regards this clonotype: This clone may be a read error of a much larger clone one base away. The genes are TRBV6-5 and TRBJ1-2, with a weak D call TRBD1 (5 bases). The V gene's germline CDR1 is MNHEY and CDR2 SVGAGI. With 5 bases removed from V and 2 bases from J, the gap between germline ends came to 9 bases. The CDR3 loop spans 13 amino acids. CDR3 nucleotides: TGTGCCAGCAGTCAGGCAGGGAACTATGGCTACACCTTC. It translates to CASSQAGNYGYTF.

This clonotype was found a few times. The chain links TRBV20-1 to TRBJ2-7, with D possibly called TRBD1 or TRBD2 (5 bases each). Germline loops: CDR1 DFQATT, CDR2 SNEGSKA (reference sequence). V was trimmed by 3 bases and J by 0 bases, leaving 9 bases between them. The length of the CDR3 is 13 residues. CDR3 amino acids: CSASGADSYEQYF. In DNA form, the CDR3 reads TGCAGTGCTAGCGGGGCTGACTCCTACGAGCAGTACTTC.

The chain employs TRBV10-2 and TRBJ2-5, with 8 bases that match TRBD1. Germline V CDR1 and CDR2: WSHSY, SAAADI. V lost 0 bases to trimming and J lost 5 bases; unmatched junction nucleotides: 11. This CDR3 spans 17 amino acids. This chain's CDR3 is CASSESSGTGWEETQYF. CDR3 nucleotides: TGCGCCAGCAGTGAGTCGAGTGGGACAGGCTGGGAGGAGACCCAGTACTTC.

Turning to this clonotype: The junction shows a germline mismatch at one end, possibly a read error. The CDR3 here is CASSGSGEEAQYF. CDR3 DNA: TGTGCCAGCAGCGGTAGCGGAGAAGAGGCCCAGTACTTC. The chain recombines TRBV27 with TRBJ2-5; TRBD2 might be the D (6 bases). From germline, CDR1 is MNHEY and CDR2 SMNVEV (reference sequence). The CDR3 runs 13 residues.

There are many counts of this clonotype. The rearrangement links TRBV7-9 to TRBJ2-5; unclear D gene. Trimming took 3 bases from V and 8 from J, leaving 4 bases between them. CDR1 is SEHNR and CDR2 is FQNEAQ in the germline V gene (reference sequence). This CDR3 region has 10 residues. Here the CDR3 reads CASSFDTQYF. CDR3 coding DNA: TGTGCCAGCAGCTTCGATACCCAGTACTTC.